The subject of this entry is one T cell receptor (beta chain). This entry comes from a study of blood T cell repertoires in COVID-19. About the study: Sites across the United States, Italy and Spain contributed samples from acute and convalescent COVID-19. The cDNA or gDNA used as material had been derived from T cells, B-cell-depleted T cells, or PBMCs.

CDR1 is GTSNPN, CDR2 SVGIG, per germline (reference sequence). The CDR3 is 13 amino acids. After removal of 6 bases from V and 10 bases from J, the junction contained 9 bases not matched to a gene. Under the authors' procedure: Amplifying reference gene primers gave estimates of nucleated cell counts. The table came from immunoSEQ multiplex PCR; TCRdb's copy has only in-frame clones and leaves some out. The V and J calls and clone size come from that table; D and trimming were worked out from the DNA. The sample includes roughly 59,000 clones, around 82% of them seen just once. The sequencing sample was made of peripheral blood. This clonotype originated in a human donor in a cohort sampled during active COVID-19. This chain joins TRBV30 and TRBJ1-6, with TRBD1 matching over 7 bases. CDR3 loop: CACWRQGGSPLHF. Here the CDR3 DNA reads TGTGCCTGTTGGAGACAGGGAGGATCACCCCTCCACTTT.